This paragraph covers one TCR beta chain sequence. Sequencing of TCR beta was performed on blood CD8+ and CD4+ T cells. TEMRA cells were enriched by FACS, while CD8+ and CD4+ T cells were obtained through a negative isolation that was performed magnetically. The sample originates from a study of CD8 T cells in Susac syndrome. The germline CDR1 and CDR2 sequences are SGHRS and YFSETQ. Trimming took 0 bases from V and 3 from J, leaving 13 bases between them. This CDR3 is built from 15 residues. With random hexamers, 0.5 to 1 ug RNA was reverse transcribed. TCRdb reanalysed the immunoSEQ multiplex PCR reads using MiXCR and keeps one entry per CDR3 protein. The sample includes some 120,000 distinct CDR3 sequences, around 94% of them seen just once.

Sequencing was performed on CD4+ T cells from PBMCs. This TCR was recovered from a human donor with multiple sclerosis. This chain links TRBV5-1 with TRBJ2-7, with a tentative D call TRBD1 (5 bases). The chain's CDR3 is CASSLAPDRIYEQYF. The CDR3 bases are TGCGCCAGCAGCTTGGCCCCAGACAGAATCTACGAGCAGTACTTC.